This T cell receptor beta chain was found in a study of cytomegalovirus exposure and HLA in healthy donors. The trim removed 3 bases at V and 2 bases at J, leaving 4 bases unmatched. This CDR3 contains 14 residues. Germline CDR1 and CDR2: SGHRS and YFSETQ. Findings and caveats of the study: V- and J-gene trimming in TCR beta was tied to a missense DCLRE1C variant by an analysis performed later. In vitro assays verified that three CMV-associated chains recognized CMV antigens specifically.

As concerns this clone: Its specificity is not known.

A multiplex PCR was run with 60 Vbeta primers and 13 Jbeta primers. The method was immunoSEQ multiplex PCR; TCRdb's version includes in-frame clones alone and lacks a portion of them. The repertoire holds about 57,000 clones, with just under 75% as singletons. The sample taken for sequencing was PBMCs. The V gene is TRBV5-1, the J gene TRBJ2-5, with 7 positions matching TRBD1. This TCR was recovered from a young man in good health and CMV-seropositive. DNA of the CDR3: TGCGCCAGCAGCTGGGGGACAGCACAAGAGACCCAGTACTTC. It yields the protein CASSWGTAQETQYF.